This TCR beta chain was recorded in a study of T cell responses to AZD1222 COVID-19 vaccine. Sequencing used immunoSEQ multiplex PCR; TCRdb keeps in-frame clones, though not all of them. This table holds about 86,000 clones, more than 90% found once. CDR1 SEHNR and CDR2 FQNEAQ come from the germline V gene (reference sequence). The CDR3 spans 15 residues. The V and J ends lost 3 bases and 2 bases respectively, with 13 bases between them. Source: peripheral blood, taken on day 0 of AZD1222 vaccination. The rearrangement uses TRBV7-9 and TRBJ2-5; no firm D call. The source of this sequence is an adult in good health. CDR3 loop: CASSFLRTDQETQYF. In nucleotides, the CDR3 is TGTGCCAGCAGCTTCCTCCGGACGGATCAAGAGACCCAGTACTTC. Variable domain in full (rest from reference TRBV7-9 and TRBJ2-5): DTGVSQNPRHKITKRGQNVTFRCDPISEHNRLYWYRQTLGQGPEFLTYFQNEAQLEKSRLLSDRFSAERPKGSFSTLEIQRTEQGDSAMYLCASSFLRTDQETQYFGPGTRLLVL.